The source of this TCR beta chain is a study of T cell responses to AZD1222 COVID-19 vaccine. The V segment lost 6 bases and the J segment 0 bases; nucleotides outside the gene matches: 5. Germline CDR1 and CDR2: LNHDA and SQIVND (reference sequence). The CDR3 has 16 amino acids. Profiling relied on immunoSEQ multiplex PCR, and the TCRdb table lists in-frame clones only, not all of them. The sample has 80,000 to 85,000 clones; about 91% are singletons. The J gene is TRBJ2-2, the V gene TRBV19; 9 nucleotides match TRBD2. This specimen was peripheral blood, taken 28 days after the second AZD1222 dose. This TCR was recovered from an adult who received the AZD1222 COVID-19 vaccine. In nucleotides, the CDR3 is TGTGCCAGTAGCAGAACTAGCGGGTCGAACACCGGGGAGCTGTTTTTT. Its translation is CASSRTSGSNTGELFF. Complete variable domain (other parts from reference TRBV19 and TRBJ2-2): DGGITQSPKYLFRKEGQNVTLSCEQNLNHDAMYWYRQDPGQGLRLIYYSQIVNDFQKGDIAEGYSVSREKKESFPLTVTSAQKNPTAFYLCASSRTSGSNTGELFFGEGSRLTVL.